This T cell receptor beta chain was sequenced during a study of cytomegalovirus exposure and HLA in healthy donors. For the study at large: In an earlier analysis, 95 million to 140 million unique TCR beta sequences were found from 200 million or so T cells.

Trimming took 3 bases from V and 7 from J, leaving 11 bases between them. The CDR3 consists of 13 residues. Germline V gene lookup returns CDR1 SGDLS and CDR2 YYNGEE. PCR primers comprised 60 Vbeta and 13 Jbeta primers. TCRdb keeps only in-frame clones here, not all; method: immunoSEQ multiplex PCR. Of fewer than 250,000 clones in the sample, around 80% are singletons; the top ten hold 2.9%. Study-level results: Later analysis placed DRB1 highest and HLA-C lowest in TCR association rates, which differed by HLA locus. Further analysis was carried out later, and it showed several of the most significant clusters appearing linked to common viral pathogens. Listed as cytomegalovirus-associated were approximately 160 TCR beta chains.

As to this clone: Its matching antigen is unknown.

The V and J genes are TRBV9 and TRBJ2-1, with no clear D. The source material was PBMCs. The receptor was isolated from a man aged 30-40 years in good health and CMV-seronegative. This CDR3 reads CASSAPPENEQFF. CDR3 nucleotide sequence: TGTGCCAGCAGCGCTCCCCCCGAGAATGAGCAGTTCTTC.